One sample yielded the 26 T cell receptor beta chains listed below, sequenced in a study of T cell responses to AZD1222 COVID-19 vaccine. Only in-frame clones appear in the TCRdb table, and some are missing; sequencing was by immunoSEQ multiplex PCR. The sample consists of about 100,000 clones, about nine tenths of them appearing once. The sequencing used peripheral blood, collected on day 0 of AZD1222 vaccination. Receptor source: an adult in good health.

The rearrangement joins TRBV2 to TRBJ1-2; the match to TRBD1 covers 7 bases. The germline gives CDR1 SNHLY, CDR2 FYNNEI. The J segment lost 7 bases and the V segment lost 5 bases, leaving 10 bases of the junction unmatched. The CDR3 sequence is 14 residues long. The CDR3 is CASSRGRGESGYTF. The CDR3 nucleotides read TGTGCCAGCAGTAGGGGCAGGGGGGAGTCTGGCTACACCTTC.

The chain couples TRBV2 to TRBJ2-5; 11 bases line up with TRBD1. CDR3 length equals 15 residues. Germline V CDR1 and CDR2: SNHLY, FYNNEI. The junction had 7 bases not matched to a gene; V was cut back by 6 bases and J by 4 bases. CDR3 protein: CASSLGTGGTETQYF. The CDR3 DNA reads as TGTGCCAGCAGCCTCGGGACAGGGGGGACAGAGACCCAGTACTTC.

The rearrangement joins TRBV2 to TRBJ1-5; perhaps TRBD1 as D (6 bases). The CDR3 covers 15 residues. Germline CDR1 and CDR2: SNHLY and FYNNEI. The V end was cut by 7 bases, the J end by 3 bases, with 16 bases between. This CDR3 reads CASTSGGAVNQPQHF. Written as DNA, the CDR3 is TGTGCCAGCACTAGTGGGGGGGCCGTCAATCAGCCCCAGCATTTT.

The V call is TRBV28, the J call TRBJ1-5; tentatively, D is TRBD1 (6 bases). Germline V gives CDR1 MDHEN, CDR2 SYDVKM. CDR3 length: 19 amino acids. V lost 6 bases, J lost 1 base, and 25 bases lay in between. CDR3 nucleotides: TGTGCCAGCAGCCTATGGGGGTTAAGGGGGGGCAGAAGCAATCAGCCCCAGCATTTT. Protein: CASSLWGLRGGRSNQPQHF.

The V gene is TRBV6-7, the J gene TRBJ1-5, with TRBD1 identical over 8 bases. TRBV6-7 has ORF status, its function being uncertain. V lost 0 bases to trimming and J lost 4 bases; unmatched junction nucleotides: 2. There are 15 residues in the CDR3. CDR3 in amino acids: CASSYSRQGNQPQHF. Here the CDR3 DNA reads TGTGCCAGCAGTTACTCGAGACAGGGGAATCAGCCCCAGCATTTT.

The chain carries TRBV6-2 or TRBV6-3 and TRBJ1-5; D perhaps matches TRBD1 (6 bases). This CDR3 has 19 residues. The V end was cut by 6 bases, the J end by 0 bases, with 24 bases between. The V gene's germline CDR1 is MNHEY and CDR2 SVGEGT. The chain's CDR3 is CASSHRPGHIQYSNQPQHF. The CDR3 region has the DNA TGTGCCAGCAGCCATCGGCCGGGACATATTCAATATAGCAATCAGCCCCAGCATTTT.

The chain is built from TRBV10-2 and TRBJ1-5; 7 bases are a match to TRBD1. The CDR3 contains 15 residues. Germline V gene sequence: CDR1 WSHSY, CDR2 SAAADI. V lost 6 bases, J lost 0 bases, and 5 bases stayed unmatched. The CDR3 loop is CASRKGQYSNQPQHF. The DNA of the CDR3 is TGCGCCAGCAGAAAGGGACAGTATAGCAATCAGCCCCAGCATTTT.

The rearrangement joins TRBV1 to TRBJ2-1; the table's D call TRBD2 went unverified against the DNA. TRBV1 is assigned pseudogene status. The length of the CDR3 is 15 residues. CDR3: CTSSQERGTYNEQFF. The CDR3, as DNA: TGCACCAGCAGCCAAGAACGGGGGACCTACAATGAGCAGTTCTTC.

V is TRBV7-3 and J is TRBJ2-3; 9 bases match TRBD2. With 2 bases clipped from V and 4 bases from J, the junction kept 13 bases outside the gene matches. Germline assignment: CDR1 SGHTA and CDR2 FQGTGA. The CDR3 contains 18 residues. This CDR3 is CASSLAAVAGVSPDTQYF. The CDR3, as DNA: TGTGCCAGCAGCTTAGCTGCGGTAGCGGGAGTGTCCCCAGATACGCAGTATTTT.

This clone has only one observation. DNA of the CDR3: TGTGCCAGTACTCTCACGGCGATTGGTCAGCCCCAGCATTTT. As protein: CASTLTAIGQPQHF. The V gene is TRBV19, the J gene TRBJ1-5, with D unresolved. Germline CDR1 is LNHDA and CDR2 is SQIVND (reference sequence). Trimming removed 7 bases from V and 6 bases from J, with 16 bases in between. This CDR3 has 14 amino acids.

This clone was detected once. A read error may produce the germline difference seen at one junction end. Different DNA sequences within this sample yield the same CDR3. The rearrangement joins TRBV19 to TRBJ2-2; tentatively, D is TRBD2 (5 bases). CDR1 and CDR2 from the germline V gene are LNHDA and SQIVND (reference sequence). CDR3 length equals 17 residues. The CDR3 spells CASSIGPSGANTGELFF. Here the CDR3 DNA reads TGTGCCAGTAGTATAGGTCCCAGCGGAGCGAACACCGGGGAGTTGTTTTTT.

The rearrangement uses TRBV6-5 and TRBJ2-7; D is undetermined. Germline lookup yields CDR1 MNHEY and CDR2 SVGAGI. The CDR3 extends over 13 amino acids. Between the trimmed V and J ends, which lost 6 bases and 3 bases, there was a span of 12 bases. The CDR3 sequence is CASRKDGFYEQYF. CDR3 in DNA: TGTGCCAGCAGAAAGGACGGCTTCTACGAGCAGTACTTC.

The rearrangement joins TRBV11-2 to TRBJ2-7; 11 nucleotides agree with TRBD2. The CDR3 spans 19 residues. J was trimmed by 2 bases and V by 2 bases; bases with no gene match: 14. CDR1 is SGHAT, CDR2 FQNNGV, per germline. This CDR3 reads CASSLIAGTSGWLTYEQYF. In nucleotides, the CDR3 is TGTGCCAGCAGCTTAATCGCCGGGACTAGCGGTTGGCTTACCTACGAGCAGTACTTC.

The genes are TRBV28 and TRBJ2-5; 10 bases fit TRBD2. The germline gives CDR1 MDHEN, CDR2 SYDVKM. The CDR3 spans 17 residues. The ends lost 2 bases at V and 1 base at J; junction bases unmatched: 7. CDR3 amino acids: CASSLPGLAATQETQYF. For the CDR3, the DNA is TGTGCCAGCAGTTTACCCGGACTAGCGGCCACCCAAGAGACCCAGTACTTC.

This chain joins TRBV10-1 and TRBJ1-1, with D possibly TRBD1 on 5 matching bases. This CDR3 region has 12 residues. Germline CDR1 is WNHNN and CDR2 is SYGVQD (reference sequence). V lost 7 bases and J lost 7, with 13 bases in between. The CDR3 spells CASTFRDLEAFF. The CDR3 DNA is TGCGCCAGCACATTCCGGGACCTTGAAGCTTTCTTT.

The J gene is TRBJ2-7, the V gene TRBV2; no firm D call. This CDR3 has 14 amino acids. Per the germline V gene, CDR1 is SNHLY and CDR2 is FYNNEI. V lost 5 bases and J lost 1, with 12 bases in between. CDR3 nucleotides: TGTGCCAGCAGTCCATATACGGGTTCCTACGAGCAGTACTTC. Protein: CASSPYTGSYEQYF.

The chain carries TRBV7-9 and TRBJ2-1; 7 bases align to TRBD2. Germline V gene lookup returns CDR1 SEHNR and CDR2 FQNEAQ (reference sequence). J was trimmed by 12 bases and V by 5 bases; bases with no gene match: 4. This CDR3 is 11 amino acids long. CDR3 amino acids: CASSTSVGQFF. DNA of the CDR3: TGTGCCAGCAGCACTAGCGTCGGGCAGTTCTTC.

This chain links TRBV28 with TRBJ1-6; maybe TRBD1 (5 bases). The V gene lost 8 bases and the J gene lost 4 bases, with 15 bases spanning the gap. CDR1 MDHEN and CDR2 SYDVKM come from the germline V gene. The CDR3 loop spans 15 amino acids. Written as DNA, the CDR3 is TGTGCCAGCCTTAACCGGGGCGGGTATAATTCACCCCTCCACTTT. This codes for CASLNRGGYNSPLHF.

The chain couples TRBV19 to TRBJ1-5; no definite D call. The germline V gene has CDR1 LNHDA and CDR2 SQIVND (reference sequence). The CDR3 extends over 14 amino acids. Trimming took off 7 bases at V and 3 bases at J, with 13 bases between the two ends. The CDR3: CASKVAGPNQPQHF. The CDR3, as DNA: TGTGCCAGTAAAGTAGCCGGGCCCAATCAGCCCCAGCATTTT.

The chain employs TRBV19 and TRBJ2-7; 9 bases map to TRBD1. CDR3 length: 14 amino acids. Germline V gene sequence: CDR1 LNHDA, CDR2 SQIVND (reference sequence). Germline trimming cut 6 bases from V and 5 bases from J; bases unmatched to any gene: 8. The CDR3 region is CASRLTGGRNEQYF. The DNA of the CDR3 is TGTGCCAGTAGATTGACAGGGGGAAGGAACGAGCAGTACTTC.

The chain carries TRBV10-3 and TRBJ1-1; no definite D call. This CDR3 spans 15 amino acids. Germline values: CDR1 ENHRY, CDR2 SYGVKD. Trimming took 2 bases from V and 0 from J, leaving 10 bases between them. The CDR3 DNA reads as TGTGCCATCAGTGAGACTGGCAGCATGAACACTGAAGCTTTCTTT. Translating gives CAISETGSMNTEAFF.

This rearrangement joins TRBV5-1 to TRBJ2-1, with D unclear. V dropped 3 bases and J dropped 2 bases, with 9 bases sitting between them. CDR1 is SGHRS and CDR2 is YFSETQ in the germline V gene. CDR3 length: 14 amino acids. CDR3 in DNA: TGCGCCAGCAGCTGGACGCCAGCCTACAATGAGCAGTTCTTC. This translates into CASSWTPAYNEQFF.

The chain is built from TRBV7-2 and TRBJ1-5, with D possibly TRBD1 on 6 matching bases. The V end lost 3 bases, the J end lost 9 bases, and 12 bases lay between the germline ends. CDR1 SGHTA and CDR2 FQGNSA come from the germline V gene. The CDR3 is 13 residues long. The CDR3 nucleotides read TGTGCCAGCAGCTTCTCGACAGGAGCGCCCCAGCATTTT. Translation: CASSFSTGAPQHF.

This chain connects TRBV27 to TRBJ2-2, with D possibly matching TRBD1 (5 bases). Germline V lookup: CDR1 MNHEY, CDR2 SMNVEV (reference sequence). V was trimmed by 3 bases and J by 3 bases, leaving 11 bases between them. CDR3 length: 15 amino acids. CDR3 sequence reads: CASSFRATDTGELFF. The CDR3, as DNA: TGTGCCAGCAGTTTCAGGGCTACTGACACCGGGGAGCTGTTTTTT.

This chain joins TRBV5-6 and TRBJ2-3; no reliable D call. The ends were cut back, 2 bases at V and 3 bases at J, with 4 bases in the middle. Per the germline V gene, CDR1 is SGHDT and CDR2 is YYEEEE. The CDR3 extends over 12 amino acids. The CDR3 DNA reads TGTGCCAGCAGCTTTTGGACAGATACGCAGTATTTT. Protein product: CASSFWTDTQYF.

The chain combines TRBV6-5 with TRBJ2-2; D is possibly TRBD1 (6 bases). The CDR3 loop spans 15 amino acids. V was pared by 5 bases and J by 7 bases, with 17 bases between. CDR1 is MNHEY, CDR2 SVGAGI, per germline. In nucleotides, the CDR3 is TGTGCCAGCAGTAAATCCAGGGGATTTAGCGGGGAGCTGTTTTTT. Amino acid sequence: CASSKSRGFSGELFF.